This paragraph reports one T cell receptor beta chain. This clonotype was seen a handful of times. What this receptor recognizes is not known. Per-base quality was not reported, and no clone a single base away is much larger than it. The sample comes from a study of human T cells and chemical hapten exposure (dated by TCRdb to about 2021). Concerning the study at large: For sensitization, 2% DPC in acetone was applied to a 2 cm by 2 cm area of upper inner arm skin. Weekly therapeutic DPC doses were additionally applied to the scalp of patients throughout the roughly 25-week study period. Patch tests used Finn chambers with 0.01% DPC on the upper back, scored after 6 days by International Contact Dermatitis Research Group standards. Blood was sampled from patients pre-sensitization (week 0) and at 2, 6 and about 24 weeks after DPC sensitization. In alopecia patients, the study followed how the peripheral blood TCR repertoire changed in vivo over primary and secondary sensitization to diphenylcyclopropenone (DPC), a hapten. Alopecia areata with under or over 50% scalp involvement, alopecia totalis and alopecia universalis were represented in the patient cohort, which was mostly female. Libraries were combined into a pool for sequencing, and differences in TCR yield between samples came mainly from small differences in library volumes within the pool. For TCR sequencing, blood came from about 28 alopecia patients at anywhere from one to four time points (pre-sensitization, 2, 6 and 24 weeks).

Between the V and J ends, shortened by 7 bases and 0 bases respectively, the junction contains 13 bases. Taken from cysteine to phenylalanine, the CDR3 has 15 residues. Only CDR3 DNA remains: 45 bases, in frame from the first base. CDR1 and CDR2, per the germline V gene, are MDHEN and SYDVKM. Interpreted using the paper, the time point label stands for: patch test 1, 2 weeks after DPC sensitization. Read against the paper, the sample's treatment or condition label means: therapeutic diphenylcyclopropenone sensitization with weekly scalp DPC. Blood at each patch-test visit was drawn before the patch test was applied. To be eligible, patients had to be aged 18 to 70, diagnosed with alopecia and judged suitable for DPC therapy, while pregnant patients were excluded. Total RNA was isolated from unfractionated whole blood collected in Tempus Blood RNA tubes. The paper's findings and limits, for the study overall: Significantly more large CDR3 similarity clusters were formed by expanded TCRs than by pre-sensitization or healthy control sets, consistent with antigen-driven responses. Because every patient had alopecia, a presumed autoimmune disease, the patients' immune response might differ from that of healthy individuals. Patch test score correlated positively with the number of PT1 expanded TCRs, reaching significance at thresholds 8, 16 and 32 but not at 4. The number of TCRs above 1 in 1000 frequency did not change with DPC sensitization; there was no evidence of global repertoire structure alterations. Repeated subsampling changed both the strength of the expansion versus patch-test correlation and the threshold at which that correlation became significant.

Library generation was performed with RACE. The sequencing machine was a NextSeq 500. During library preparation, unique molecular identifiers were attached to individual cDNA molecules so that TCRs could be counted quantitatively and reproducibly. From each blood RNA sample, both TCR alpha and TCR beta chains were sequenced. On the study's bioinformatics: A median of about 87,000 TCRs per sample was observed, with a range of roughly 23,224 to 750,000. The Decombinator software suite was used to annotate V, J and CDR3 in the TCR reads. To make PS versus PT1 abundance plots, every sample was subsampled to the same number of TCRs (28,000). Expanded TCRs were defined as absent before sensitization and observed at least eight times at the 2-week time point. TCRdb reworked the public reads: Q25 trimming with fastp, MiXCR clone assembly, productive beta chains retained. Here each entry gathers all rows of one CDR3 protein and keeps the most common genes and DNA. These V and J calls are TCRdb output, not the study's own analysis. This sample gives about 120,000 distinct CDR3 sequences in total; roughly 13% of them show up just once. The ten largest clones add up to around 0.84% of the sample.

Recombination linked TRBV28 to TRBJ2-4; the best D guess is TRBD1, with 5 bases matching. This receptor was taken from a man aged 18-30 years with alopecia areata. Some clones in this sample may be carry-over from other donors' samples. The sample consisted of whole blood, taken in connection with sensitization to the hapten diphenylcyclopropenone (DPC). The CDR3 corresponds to CASKQAVLAKNIQYF. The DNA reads TGTGCCAGCAAACAGGCGGTTCTAGCCAAAAACATTCAGTACTTC.